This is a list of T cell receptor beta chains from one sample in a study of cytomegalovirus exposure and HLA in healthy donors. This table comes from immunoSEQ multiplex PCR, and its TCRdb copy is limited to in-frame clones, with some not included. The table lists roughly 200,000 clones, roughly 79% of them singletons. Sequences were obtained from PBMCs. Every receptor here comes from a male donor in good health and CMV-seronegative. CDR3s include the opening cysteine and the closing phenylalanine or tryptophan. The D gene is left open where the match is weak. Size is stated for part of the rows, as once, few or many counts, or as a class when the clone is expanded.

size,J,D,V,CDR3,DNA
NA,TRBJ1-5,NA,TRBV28,CASSRGDSSGNQPQHF,TGTGCCAGCAGCCGGGGGGACTCCAGTGGCAATCAGCCCCAGCATTTT
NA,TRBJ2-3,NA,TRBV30,CAWSPLGGARADTQYF,TGTGCCTGGAGTCCCCTTGGGGGGGCGCGTGCAGATACGCAGTATTTT
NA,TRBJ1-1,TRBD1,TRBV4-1,CASSQEPGQGRPEAFF,TGCGCCAGCAGCCAAGAACCGGGACAGGGGAGACCTGAAGCTTTCTTT
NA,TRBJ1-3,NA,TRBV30,CAWSPLGGGDSGNTIYF,TGTGCCTGGAGCCCGCTGGGCGGGGGGGATTCTGGAAACACCATATATTTT
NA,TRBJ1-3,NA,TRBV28,CASSLAVGNTIYF,TGTGCCAGCAGTTTAGCGGTCGGAAACACCATATATTTT
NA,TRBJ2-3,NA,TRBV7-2,CASSLGLEADTQYF,TGTGCCAGCAGCTTAGGGCTGGAGGCAGATACGCAGTATTTT
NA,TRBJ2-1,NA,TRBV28,CASSLLPRGHEQFF,TGTGCCAGCAGTTTATTGCCCAGAGGGCATGAGCAGTTCTTC
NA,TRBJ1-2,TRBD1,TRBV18,CASSPTGTGNGYTF,TGTGCCAGCTCACCTACCGGGACAGGGAATGGCTACACCTTC
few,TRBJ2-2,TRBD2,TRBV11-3,CASSFTSGRGLTGELFF,TGTGCCAGCAGCTTCACTAGCGGGAGGGGACTCACCGGGGAGCTGTTTTTT
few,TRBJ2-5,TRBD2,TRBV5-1,CASSLQAGREETQYF,TGCGCCAGCAGCCTTCAGGCCGGGAGGGAAGAGACCCAGTACTTC
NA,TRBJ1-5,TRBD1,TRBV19,CASSHGTGAGNQPQHF,TGTGCCAGTAGTCATGGGACAGGGGCTGGCAATCAGCCCCAGCATTTT
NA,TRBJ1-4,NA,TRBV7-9,CASSLGGIDEKLFF,TGTGCCAGCAGCTTAGGGGGCATCGATGAAAAACTGTTTTTT
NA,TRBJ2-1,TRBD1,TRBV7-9,CASSLAYRGNEQFF,TGTGCCAGCAGCTTAGCGTACAGGGGGAATGAGCAGTTCTTC
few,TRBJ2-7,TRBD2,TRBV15,CATSRGGLAAEQYF,TGTGCCACCAGCAGGGGGGGACTAGCTGCCGAGCAGTACTTC
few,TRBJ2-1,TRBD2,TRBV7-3,CASSLGREWNEQFF,TGTGCCAGCAGCTTGGGGCGGGAGTGGAATGAGCAGTTCTTC
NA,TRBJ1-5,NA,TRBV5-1,CASSLIGGYNQPQHF,TGCGCCAGCAGCCTTATCGGGGGTTACAATCAGCCCCAGCATTTT
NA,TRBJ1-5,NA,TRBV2,CASNNGQGTQPQHF,TGTGCCAGCAACAATGGCCAGGGAACTCAGCCCCAGCATTTT
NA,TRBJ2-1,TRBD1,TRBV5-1,CASSSGTGPYNEQFF,TGCGCCAGCAGTTCAGGGACAGGCCCCTACAATGAGCAGTTCTTC
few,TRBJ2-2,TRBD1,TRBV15,CATSTRDRAQLYTGELFF,TGTGCCACCAGCACCCGGGACAGGGCCCAACTTTACACCGGGGAGCTGTTTTTT
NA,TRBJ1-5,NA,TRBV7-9,CASSDRFNQPQHF,TGTGCCAGCAGCGACAGGTTCAATCAGCCCCAGCATTTT
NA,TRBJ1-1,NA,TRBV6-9,CASSYTSGRGDTEAFF,TGTGCCAGCAGTTATACCTCGGGCAGGGGTGACACTGAAGCTTTCTTT
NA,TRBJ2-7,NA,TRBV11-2,CASSYGQGLYEQYF,TGTGCCAGCAGCTACGGGCAGGGCCTCTACGAGCAGTACTTC
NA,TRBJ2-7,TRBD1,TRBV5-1,CASSLDGTGVREQYF,TGCGCCAGCAGCTTGGACGGGACAGGGGTTCGCGAGCAGTACTTC
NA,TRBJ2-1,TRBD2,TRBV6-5,CASTLISGSTNEQFF,TGTGCCAGCACCCTAATCAGCGGGAGTACCAATGAGCAGTTCTTC
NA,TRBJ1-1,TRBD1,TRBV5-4,CASRLQGSEAFF,TGTGCCAGCAGGTTACAGGGGTCTGAAGCTTTCTTT
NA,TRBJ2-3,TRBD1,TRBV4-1,CASSQRDRASGDTQYF,TGCGCCAGCAGCCAGAGGGACAGGGCCTCAGGAGATACGCAGTATTTT
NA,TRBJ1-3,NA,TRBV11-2,CASKDRPSSGNTIYF,TGTGCCAGCAAAGACAGGCCCAGCTCTGGAAACACCATATATTTT
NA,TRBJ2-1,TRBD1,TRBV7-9,CSSTLAGPGGEQFF,TGTTCCAGCACTCTTGCCGGCCCAGGGGGCGAGCAGTTCTTC
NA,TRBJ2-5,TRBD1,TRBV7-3,CASSLIPGDRETQYF,TGTGCCAGCAGCTTAATCCCCGGGGACAGAGAGACCCAGTACTTC
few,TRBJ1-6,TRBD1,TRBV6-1,CASSVDRESSPLHF,TGTGCCAGCAGTGTCGACAGGGAAAGCTCACCCCTCCACTTT
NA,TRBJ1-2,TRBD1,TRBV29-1,CSVEFPRDRDGYTF,TGCAGCGTTGAATTTCCGAGGGACAGGGACGGCTACACCTTC
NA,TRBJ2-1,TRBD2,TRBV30,CAWSGGLAANEQFF,TGTGCCTGGAGTGGGGGACTAGCGGCCAATGAGCAGTTCTTC
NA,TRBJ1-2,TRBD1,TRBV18,CASPRNGQGANGYTF,TGTGCCAGCCCACGAAACGGACAGGGGGCGAATGGCTACACCTTC
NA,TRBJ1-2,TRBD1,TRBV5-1,CASSRGGTGGSNYGYTF,TGCGCCAGCAGCCGGGGCGGGACAGGGGGCTCCAACTATGGCTACACCTTC
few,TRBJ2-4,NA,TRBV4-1,CASSQDRVNGRRNIQYF,TGCGCCAGCAGCCAAGACCGTGTAAATGGCCGGAGAAACATTCAGTACTTC
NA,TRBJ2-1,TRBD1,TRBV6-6,CASSYSMGRGLNEQFF,TGTGCCAGCAGTTACTCGATGGGAAGGGGGCTCAATGAGCAGTTCTTC
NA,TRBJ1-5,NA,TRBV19,CASSIQGFNNQPQHF,TGTGCCAGTAGTATACAGGGGTTCAACAATCAGCCCCAGCATTTT
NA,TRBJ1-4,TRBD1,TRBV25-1,CASSIWTGDSTNEKLFF,TGTGCCAGCAGTATTTGGACAGGGGATTCAACTAATGAAAAACTGTTTTTT
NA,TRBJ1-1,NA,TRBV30,CAWSVYTEAFF,TGTGCCTGGAGTGTCTACACTGAAGCTTTCTTT